This is a list of T cell receptor beta chains from one sample in a study of sequential checkpoint blockade in melanoma. Clones were read by immunoSEQ multiplex PCR, and TCRdb kept only the in-frame ones, dropping some. The sample holds 30,000 to 45,000 clones, around nine tenths seen once. Sequences were derived from CD8+ T cells sorted from blood (inferred from file names), sampled from a patient given nivolumab and ipilimumab in sequence. These receptors were obtained from a human donor with melanoma. Each CDR3 is given with its conserved first and last residue. D genes are given only for firm matches. For some rows the clone size is stated as once, few or many, or as a class when expanded; others skip it.

size	D	V	J	CDR3	DNA
.	.	TRBV28	TRBJ2-7	CASSPPQGSSYEQYF	TGTGCCAGCAGTCCCCCCCAGGGATCCTCCTACGAGCAGTACTTC
.	TRBD1	TRBV7-3	TRBJ2-6	CASSGRDRVSSSGANVLTF	TGTGCCAGCAGCGGCCGGGACAGGGTAAGTTCATCTGGGGCCAACGTCCTGACTTTC
.	TRBD1	TRBV5-4	TRBJ2-6	CASSPARGGGSPSGANVLTF	TGTGCCAGCAGCCCGGCGAGAGGGGGCGGTTCCCCCTCTGGGGCCAACGTCCTGACTTTC
.	TRBD1	TRBV11-1	TRBJ2-1	CASSLGGTGAFTEQFF	TGTGCCAGCAGCTTAGGGGGGACAGGGGCTTTTACTGAGCAGTTCTTC
once	TRBD1	TRBV7-3	TRBJ1-2	CASSLKGTANYGYTF	TGTGCCAGCAGCTTAAAGGGGACAGCTAACTATGGCTACACCTTC
.	.	TRBV11-2	TRBJ2-7	CAIAWQGIVYEQYF	TGTGCCATCGCCTGGCAGGGAATTGTTTACGAGCAGTACTTC
.	TRBD1	TRBV30	TRBJ2-6	CAWRGDRGSGANVLTF	TGTGCCTGGAGGGGGGACAGGGGCTCTGGGGCCAACGTCCTGACTTTC
.	TRBD2	TRBV4-2	TRBJ2-1	CASSQDWLAGVNEQFF	TGTGCCAGCAGCCAAGATTGGCTAGCGGGAGTTAATGAGCAGTTCTTC
once	TRBD2	TRBV7-9	TRBJ2-1	CASSSTSGPSYNEQFF	TGTGCCAGCAGCTCCACTAGCGGCCCATCCTACAATGAGCAGTTCTTC
.	TRBD1	TRBV27	TRBJ1-1	CASSGDRGLEAFF	TGTGCCAGCAGTGGGGACAGGGGGCTTGAAGCTTTCTTT
.	TRBD1	TRBV7-6	TRBJ1-1	CASSPLTGGPEAFF	TGTGCCAGCAGCCCTCTGACAGGGGGCCCCGAAGCTTTCTTT
.	.	TRBV6-5	TRBJ1-1	CASRTLDSTEAFF	TGTGCCAGCAGAACCCTGGACAGCACTGAAGCTTTCTTT
.	.	TRBV10-3	TRBJ1-1	CAISAGEQGNTEAFF	TGTGCCATCAGTGCCGGGGAACAGGGGAACACTGAAGCTTTCTTT
.	TRBD1	TRBV4-2	TRBJ1-2	CASSQDPGGASYGYTF	TGTGCCAGCAGCCAAGACCCAGGGGGCGCTTCCTATGGCTACACCTTC
.	TRBD1	TRBV4-1	TRBJ2-7	CASSLDGEGGVYEQYF	TGCGCCAGCAGCTTGGACGGCGAAGGGGGCGTTTACGAGCAGTACTTC
.	TRBD1	TRBV19	TRBJ1-2	CASSWGTGNGYTF	TGTGCCAGTAGCTGGGGGACAGGGAATGGCTACACCTTC
.	TRBD2	TRBV7-3	TRBJ2-1	CASSSGLAGEEQFF	TGTGCCAGCAGCTCGGGACTAGCGGGAGAGGAGCAGTTCTTC
.	TRBD1	TRBV4-3	TRBJ2-3	CASSQDRGQGTDTQYF	TGCGCCAGCAGCCAAGATAGGGGACAGGGGACAGATACGCAGTATTTT
.	TRBD2	TRBV6-1	TRBJ2-7	CASSWGGWTYEQYF	TGTGCCAGCAGTTGGGGGGGTTGGACCTACGAGCAGTACTTC
.	.	TRBV4-1	TRBJ1-3	CASSTTRQAGNTIYF	TGCGCCAGCAGCACTACCCGACAGGCTGGAAACACCATATATTTT
.	TRBD1	TRBV29-1	TRBJ1-1	CSVEAGDRAWTEAFF	TGCAGCGTTGAAGCCGGGGACAGGGCTTGGACTGAAGCTTTCTTT
.	.	TRBV20-1	TRBJ1-2	CSALGLYGYTF	TGCAGTGCCTTGGGCCTATATGGCTACACCTTC
.	TRBD1	TRBV7-6	TRBJ2-7	CASSLPGQGKSYEQYF	TGTGCCAGCAGCTTACCCGGACAGGGAAAATCCTACGAGCAGTACTTC
once	.	TRBV5-1	TRBJ2-3	CASSLVGASGTDTQYF	TGCGCCAGCAGCTTGGTTGGTGCGTCGGGCACAGATACGCAGTATTTT
.	.	TRBV4-1	TRBJ2-3	CASSPGQGGDTQYF	TGCGCCAGCAGCCCCGGACAGGGAGGGGATACGCAGTATTTT
.	TRBD2	TRBV6-1	TRBJ2-7	CASSDRASGRAGSYEQYF	TGTGCCAGCAGTGATAGGGCTAGCGGGAGGGCCGGGTCCTACGAGCAGTACTTC
.	TRBD1	TRBV7-9	TRBJ2-7	CASSGRGQGYEQYF	TGTGCCAGCAGCGGCCGGGGACAGGGTTACGAGCAGTACTTC
.	.	TRBV7-2	TRBJ1-1	CASSLVYTEAFF	TGTGCCAGCAGCTTAGTATACACTGAAGCTTTCTTT
.	TRBD2	TRBV5-6	TRBJ2-1	CASSLAALAGGQQFF	TGTGCCAGCAGCTTGGCCGCACTAGCGGGAGGACAGCAGTTCTTC
.	.	TRBV19	TRBJ2-1	CASSMDLYNEQFF	TGTGCCAGTAGTATGGACTTGTACAATGAGCAGTTCTTC
.	.	TRBV6-5	TRBJ1-1	CASSYRDRRGDTEAFF	TGTGCCAGCAGTTACCGGGACCGCCGGGGGGACACTGAAGCTTTCTTT
.	TRBD1	TRBV9	TRBJ2-7	CASSAQGAYRNWCCYEQYF	TGTGCCAGCAGTGCCCAGGGGGCCTACAGAAATTGGTGCTGCTACGAGCAGTACTTC
.	.	TRBV7-6	TRBJ1-1	CASSLAWETEAFF	TGTGCCAGCAGCTTAGCGTGGGAGACTGAAGCTTTCTTT
.	TRBD1	TRBV9	TRBJ1-2	CASSAGTGIYGYTF	TGTGCCAGCAGCGCTGGGACAGGGATTTATGGCTACACCTTC
.	.	TRBV4-1	TRBJ1-2	CASSQDHTSGSNYGYTF	TGCGCCAGCAGCCAAGATCACACTTCGGGGTCTAACTATGGCTACACCTTC
once	TRBD2	TRBV19	TRBJ2-5	CASSEGLAGVRGSETQYF	TGTGCCAGTAGTGAGGGACTAGCGGGAGTCCGTGGGTCAGAGACCCAGTACTTC
.	TRBD1	TRBV5-8	TRBJ1-5	CASSLRDRGFSNQPQHF	TGTGCCAGCAGCCTCCGGGACAGGGGGTTCAGCAATCAGCCCCAGCATTTT
.	TRBD2	TRBV10-3	TRBJ2-2	CAIPLAGGLTATGELFF	TGTGCCATCCCCCTAGCGGGAGGGCTGACGGCCACCGGGGAGCTGTTTTTT
.	TRBD2	TRBV28	TRBJ2-5	CASSPLAGEETQYF	TGTGCCAGCAGTCCACTAGCGGGAGAGGAGACCCAGTACTTC
.	.	TRBV15	TRBJ1-5	CATSRAGVESQPQHF	TGTGCCACCAGCAGAGCGGGGGTTGAAAGTCAGCCCCAGCATTTT
.	.	TRBV5-4	TRBJ1-4	CASSLGGGRSEKLFF	TGTGCCAGCAGCTTGGGAGGAGGGCGGTCTGAAAAACTGTTTTTT
.	.	TRBV6-4	TRBJ2-2	CASSDRGSTGELFF	TGTGCCAGCAGTGACAGGGGATCCACCGGGGAGCTGTTTTTT
.	TRBD2	TRBV19	TRBJ2-1	CASSIGLAGGLLSYNEQFF	TGTGCCAGTAGTATAGGACTAGCGGGAGGGCTCCTCTCCTACAATGAGCAGTTCTTC
.	.	TRBV28	TRBJ2-5	CASSLFQGGQETQYF	TGTGCCAGCAGTTTATTCCAGGGGGGACAAGAGACCCAGTACTTC
.	.	TRBV7-3	TRBJ2-1	CASSPGTSSSDEQFF	TGTGCCAGCAGCCCTGGGACTTCCTCGTCTGATGAGCAGTTCTTC